This paragraph covers one T cell receptor beta chain sequence. What it binds is not known. Sorted-subset replicate PCRs used around 0.2 ug DNA, tens of thousands of T cell genomes. Sequenced by immunoSEQ multiplex PCR; TCRdb stores in-frame clones only, minus some. This sample has about 1 million clones, with approximately 70% found just once. The data were taken from a study of shared clonotypes between healthy human individuals. Across the whole study: The study used three CD4 naive, three CD4 memory, two CD8 naive and one CD8 memory plate per donor. Study results and caveats: What naive subsets generally showed was a larger estimated richness than memory subsets showed.

This CDR3 has 14 amino acids. Looked up from germline, CDR1 is SGDLS and CDR2 is YYNGEE. The V and J ends lost 3 bases and 5 bases, in that order; junction bases with no gene match: 7. The specimen sequenced was memory CD4+ T cells sorted from blood. As for subset: CD45RA-negative fraction. This receptor was identified in a man between 18 and 35 years old in good health. The chain employs TRBV9 and TRBJ1-2; 7 nucleotides agree with TRBD1. CDR3 in amino acids: CASSETGALYGYTF. The CDR3 bases are TGTGCCAGCAGCGAAACAGGGGCTTTATATGGCTACACCTTC. Full variable domain (missing parts from reference TRBV9 and TRBJ1-2): DSGVTQTPKHLITATGQRVTLRCSPRSGDLSVYWYQQSLDQGLQFLIQYYNGEERAKGNILERFSAQQFPDLHSELNLSSLELGDSALYFCASSETGALYGYTFGSGTRLTVV.